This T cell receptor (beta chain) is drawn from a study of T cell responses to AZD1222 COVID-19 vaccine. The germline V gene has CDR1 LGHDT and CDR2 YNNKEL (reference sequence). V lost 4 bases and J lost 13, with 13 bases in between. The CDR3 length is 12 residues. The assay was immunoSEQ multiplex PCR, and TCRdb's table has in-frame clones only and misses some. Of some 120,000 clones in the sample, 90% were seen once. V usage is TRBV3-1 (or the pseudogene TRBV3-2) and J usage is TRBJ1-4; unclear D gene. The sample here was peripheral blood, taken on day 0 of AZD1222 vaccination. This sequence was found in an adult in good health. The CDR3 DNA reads TGTGCCAGCAGCCTTGGGGTCGGCGTACTGTTTTTT. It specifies CASSLGVGVLFF.